This TCR beta chain was sequenced for a study of shared clonotypes between healthy human individuals. Turning to the study itself: A couple of female and a few male donors aged 18 to 49 were enrolled. Regarding the study as a whole: Roughly 5% of naive CD4 clonotypes were shared across a few donors.

Using immunoSEQ multiplex PCR, the repertoire was profiled, and TCRdb retains in-frame clones only, with some absent. This sample has about 1 million clones, with 65% to 75% found just once. For this clone: Its antigen is currently unknown.

The donors, all of them Caucasian adults, lived in Nashville, Tennessee. Trimming cost V 11 bases and J 0 bases, with 12 bases left between them. Germline-derived CDR1 and CDR2 are MNHNS and SASEGT. The CDR3 runs to 13 residues. This receptor was obtained from a man aged 18 to 35 in good health. Sequenced material: memory CD4+ T cells sorted from blood. Described subset: CD45RA-negative fraction. This sequence joins TRBV6-1 and TRBJ2-3; D gene uncertain. The CDR3 bases are TGTGCCGAGGCCAGGCAAAGCACAGATACGCAGTATTTT. Its translation: CAEARQSTDTQYF.